This TCR beta chain was recorded in a study of spatial heterogeneity in lung cancer. Study in general: Beta-chain sequences were consistently detected more often than alpha-chain sequences. Whole-study results and caveats: Intratumoral expanded alpha and beta TCR counts were found to track tumor mutation counts.

Germline assignment: CDR1 SGHTA and CDR2 FQGNSA. Deletions cut 4 bases from V and 10 bases from J, with 15 bases between. The CDR3 consists of 13 residues. TCRdb redid the calling of the 5' RACE reads with MiXCR, one entry per CDR3 protein. This sample carries around 26,000 distinct CDR3 sequences, approximately 9% of them seen once, and the ten largest clones take 6.5% to 8.5%. In its sample, this clonotype was seen a few times. Its antigen is as yet unknown. Time point indicated: sample taken at primary tumor resection. Patients with untreated early-stage non-small cell lung cancer, numbering 72, were the donors.

The receptor was isolated from a male donor with early-stage non-small cell lung cancer. This specimen consisted of lung tumor tissue, obtained at surgery. The chain combines TRBV7-2 with TRBJ2-3; weak D call: TRBD1 (5 bases). The CDR3 reads CASSSTGDASQYF. CDR3 DNA: TGTGCCAGCAGCTCAACAGGAGATGCGTCGCAGTATTTT.